The entry that follows covers one TCR beta chain sequence. The antigen is not known. This specimen comes from a study of a mutant IDH1 vaccine in newly diagnosed glioma. Measured with immunoSEQ multiplex PCR; TCRdb has only the in-frame clones, and not every one. The sample lists some 40,000 clones, 65% to 80% occurring once. The time point: week 47, end of study. Vaccine doses each comprised 300 ug of mutant IDH1 20-mer peptide, with topical imiquimod. The donors had new WHO grade 3 or 4 astrocytomas; these were IDH1-mutant and ATRX-lost. The CDR3 is 16 residues long. Trimming took 4 bases from V and 6 from J; bases not matched to a gene: 6. Germline CDR1 is SGDLS and CDR2 is YYNGEE.

The receptor was isolated from a man in his forties with glioma. This chain connects TRBV9 to TRBJ2-1, with 14 bases aligning to TRBD2. Source: PBMCs, taken from a glioma patient whose treatment included an IDH1 peptide vaccine. The CDR3 DNA reads as TGTGCCAGCAGCCAGACTAGCGGGAGGGCCGGCAATGAGCAGTTCTTC. Its protein product is CASSQTSGRAGNEQFF.